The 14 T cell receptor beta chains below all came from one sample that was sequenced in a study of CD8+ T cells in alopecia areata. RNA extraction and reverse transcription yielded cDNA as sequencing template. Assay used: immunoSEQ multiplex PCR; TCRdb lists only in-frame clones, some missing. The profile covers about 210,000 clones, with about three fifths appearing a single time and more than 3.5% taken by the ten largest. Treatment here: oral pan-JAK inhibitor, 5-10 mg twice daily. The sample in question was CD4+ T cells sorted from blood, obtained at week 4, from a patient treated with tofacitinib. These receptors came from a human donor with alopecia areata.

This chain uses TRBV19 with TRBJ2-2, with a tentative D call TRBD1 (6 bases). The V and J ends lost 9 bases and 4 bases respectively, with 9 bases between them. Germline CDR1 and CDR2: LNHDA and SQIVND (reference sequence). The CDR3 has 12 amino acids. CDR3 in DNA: TGTGCCAGCAACAGGGTCACCGGGGAGCTGTTTTTT. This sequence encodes CASNRVTGELFF. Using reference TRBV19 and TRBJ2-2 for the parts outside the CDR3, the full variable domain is DGGITQSPKYLFRKEGQNVTLSCEQNLNHDAMYWYRQDPGQGLRLIYYSQIVNDFQKGDIAEGYSVSREKKESFPLTVTSAQKNPTAFYLCASNRVTGELFFGEGSRLTVL.

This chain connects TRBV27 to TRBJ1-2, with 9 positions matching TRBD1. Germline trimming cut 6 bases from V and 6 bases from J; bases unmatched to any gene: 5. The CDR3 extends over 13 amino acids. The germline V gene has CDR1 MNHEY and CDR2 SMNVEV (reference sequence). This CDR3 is CASRPTGGNGYTF. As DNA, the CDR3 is TGTGCCAGCAGACCGACAGGGGGGAATGGCTACACCTTC.

The CDR3 nucleotides read TGTGCCAGCAGATCGCCGGATTTTGGTAATTCACCCCTCCACTTT. Amino acid sequence: CASRSPDFGNSPLHF. This chain links TRBV6-6 with TRBJ1-6; D unclear. CDR3 length equals 15 residues. The V gene lost 6 bases and the J gene lost 6 bases, with 15 bases spanning the gap. CDR1 is MNHNY, CDR2 SVGAGI, per germline (reference sequence).

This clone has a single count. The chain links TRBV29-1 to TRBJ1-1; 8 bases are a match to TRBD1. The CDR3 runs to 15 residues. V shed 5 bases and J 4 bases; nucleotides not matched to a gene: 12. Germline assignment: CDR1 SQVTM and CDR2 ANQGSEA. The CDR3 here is CSVKGVQGAITEAFF. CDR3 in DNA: TGCAGCGTTAAGGGAGTGCAGGGGGCGATCACTGAAGCTTTCTTT.

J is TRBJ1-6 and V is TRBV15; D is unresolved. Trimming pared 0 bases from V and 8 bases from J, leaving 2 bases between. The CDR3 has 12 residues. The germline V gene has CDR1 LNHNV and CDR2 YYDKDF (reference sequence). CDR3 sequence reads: CATSRDYSPLHF. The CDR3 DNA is TGTGCCACCAGCAGAGACTATTCACCCCTCCACTTT.

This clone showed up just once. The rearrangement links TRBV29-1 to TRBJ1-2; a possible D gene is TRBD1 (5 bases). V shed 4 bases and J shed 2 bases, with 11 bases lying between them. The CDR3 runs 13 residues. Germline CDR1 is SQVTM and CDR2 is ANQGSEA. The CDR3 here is CSVGAGSNYGYTF. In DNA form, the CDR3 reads TGCAGCGTTGGGGCAGGGTCAAACTATGGCTACACCTTC.

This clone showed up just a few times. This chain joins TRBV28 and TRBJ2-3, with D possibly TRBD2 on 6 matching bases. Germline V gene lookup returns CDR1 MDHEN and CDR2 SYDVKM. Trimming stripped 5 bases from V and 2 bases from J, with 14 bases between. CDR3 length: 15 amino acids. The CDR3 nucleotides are TGTGCCAGCAGTGGGTCTGGGAGGCCCACAGATACGCAGTATTTT. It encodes CASSGSGRPTDTQYF.

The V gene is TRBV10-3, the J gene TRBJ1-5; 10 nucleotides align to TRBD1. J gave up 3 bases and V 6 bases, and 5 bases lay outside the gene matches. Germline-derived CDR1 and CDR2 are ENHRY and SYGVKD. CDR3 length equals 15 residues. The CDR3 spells CAIRGGTGDNQPQHF. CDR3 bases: TGTGCCATCAGAGGAGGGACAGGGGACAATCAGCCCCAGCATTTT.

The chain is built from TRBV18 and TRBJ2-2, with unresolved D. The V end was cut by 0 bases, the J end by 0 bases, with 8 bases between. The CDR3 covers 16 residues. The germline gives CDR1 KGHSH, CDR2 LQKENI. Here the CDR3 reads CASSPPVTPNTGELFF. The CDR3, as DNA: TGTGCCAGCTCACCACCAGTGACACCGAACACCGGGGAGCTGTTTTTT.

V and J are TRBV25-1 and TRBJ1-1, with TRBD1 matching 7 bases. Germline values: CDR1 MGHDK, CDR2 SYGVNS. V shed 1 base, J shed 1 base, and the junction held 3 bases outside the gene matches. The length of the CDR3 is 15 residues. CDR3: CASSELDRPNTEAFF. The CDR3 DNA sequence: TGTGCCAGCAGTGAATTGGACAGGCCGAACACTGAAGCTTTCTTT.

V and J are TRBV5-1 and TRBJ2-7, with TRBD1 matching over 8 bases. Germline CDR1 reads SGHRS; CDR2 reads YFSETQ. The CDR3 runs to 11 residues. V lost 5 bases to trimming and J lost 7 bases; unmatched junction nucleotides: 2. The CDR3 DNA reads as TGCGCCAGCAGGCGGGACAGGGAGCAGTACTTC. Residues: CASRRDREQYF.

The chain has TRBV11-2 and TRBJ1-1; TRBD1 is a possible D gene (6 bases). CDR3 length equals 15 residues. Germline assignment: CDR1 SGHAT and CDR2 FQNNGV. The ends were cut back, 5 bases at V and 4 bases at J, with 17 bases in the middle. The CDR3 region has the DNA TGTGCCAGCAGCCGGACAGAGCTTTTGGCCACTGAAGCTTTCTTT. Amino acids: CASSRTELLATEAFF.

The CDR3 spells CAWSGSRGETQYF. DNA of the CDR3: TGTGCCTGGAGCGGGTCCCGGGGGGAGACCCAGTACTTC. V usage is TRBV30 and J usage is TRBJ2-5; D is possibly TRBD2 (6 bases). Between the trimmed V and J ends, which lost 3 bases and 5 bases, there was a span of 13 bases. The CDR3 spans 13 residues. Germline CDR1 is GTSNPN and CDR2 is SVGIG (reference sequence). The full variable domain, its missing parts supplied by reference TRBV30 and TRBJ2-5, is SQTIHQWPATLVQPVGSPLSLECTVEGTSNPNLYWYRQAAGRGLQLLFYSVGIGQISSEVPQNLSASRPQDRQFILSSKKLLLSDSGFYLCAWSGSRGETQYFGPGTRLLVL.

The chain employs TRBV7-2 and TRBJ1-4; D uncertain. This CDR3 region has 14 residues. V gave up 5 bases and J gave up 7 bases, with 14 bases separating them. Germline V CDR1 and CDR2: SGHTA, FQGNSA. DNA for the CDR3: TGTGCCAGCAGCCCCTCTCGTGGAGGTGAAAAACTGTTTTTT. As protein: CASSPSRGGEKLFF. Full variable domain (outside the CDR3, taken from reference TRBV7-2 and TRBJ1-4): GAGVSQSPSNKVTEKGKDVELRCDPISGHTALYWYRQSLGQGLEFLIYFQGNSAPDKSGLPSDRFSAERTGGSVSTLTIQRTQQEDSAVYLCASSPSRGGEKLFFGSGTQLSVL.